This entry describes one T cell receptor (beta chain). Its antigen is currently not known. Within one base of it there is no much larger clone, and no base qualities were kept. Collaborating institutions collected whole blood in K2EDTA tubes following their own protocols. Collaborator samples were shipped for TCRbeta analysis as frozen whole blood, isolated PBMCs, or DNA extracted from either sample type. This specimen comes from a study of blood T cell repertoires in COVID-19 (dated by TCRdb to the early 2020s). Concerning the study at large: Collaborator samples came from the United States, Italy and Spain and covered acute and convalescent phases of COVID-19. Samples came from the ongoing ImmuneRACE study (first 160 participants) plus 1,254 subjects from 6 global collaborators. HLA class I and class II types, where available, came from metadata supplied by the sample provider rather than from assay-based typing. Subjects who had been exposed to COVID-19, were actively infected with it, or had recovered from it provided the deeply sampled blood TCRbeta repertoires that made up the dataset. The prospective study material was composed of cDNA or gDNA derived from T cells, B-cell-depleted T cells, or PBMCs. Nearly every sample came with metadata listing a de-identified subject ID, COVID-19 status, age in years and sex. A freely available public database, intended as a resource for researchers studying the immune response to SARS-CoV-2, is where the repertoires were released.

Beyond this particular receptor, the publication reports: The quantity of clinical and demographic metadata differed by source and by participant and was supplied without curation.

The cysteine opens and the phenylalanine closes a CDR3 of 14 amino acids. Only the CDR3 region is kept as DNA, spanning 42 bases read in frame from base 1. TCRbeta CDR3 regions were amplified from genomic DNA by means of the immunoSEQ Assay, a bias-controlled multiplex PCR. Regarding the original processing steps: Nucleated cell counts per sample were estimated from amplification of reference gene primers within the assay. To quantify the absolute abundance of each unique TCRbeta CDR3 rearrangement, sequence reads were collapsed and filtered. For each sample, productive Simpson clonality was calculated as the square root of Simpson's diversity index across productive rearrangements. TCRdb stores this immuneACCESS table with in-frame sequences only. Part of the clones is absent; in the studies checked, under half of the shortfall reflects unresolved V genes, and no reason is known for the rest. D and trimming were read from the DNA, whereas the V and J calls and clone size are those reported in that table. The sample table records 55,000 to 75,000 clones; roughly 85% of these occur just once. The ten largest make up under 4% of the sample.

The material sequenced was peripheral blood. Here the chain combines TRBV12-2 and TRBJ2-1; whether TRBD1, the table's D call, matches the DNA was not checked. TRBV12-2 is deemed a pseudogene. This TCR was sampled from a man in his sixties with acute or convalescent COVID-19. Here is the DNA: TGTGCAAGTCGCTTAAGTGGGGCTAACAATGAGCAGTTCTTC. This encodes CASRLSGANNEQFF.